Detailed here is one TCR beta chain. This record comes from a study of blood T cell repertoires in COVID-19. Study in general: In each case, the material was cDNA or gDNA derived from T cells, B-cell-depleted T cells, or PBMCs.

CDR1 MGHRA and CDR2 YSYEKL come from the germline V gene. V gave up 4 bases and J gave up 4 bases; unmatched junction bases: 16. The CDR3 loop spans 18 amino acids. Repertoires were generated with immunoSEQ multiplex PCR, while TCRdb's copy carries only in-frame clones and drops some. Of about 150,000 clones in the sample, around 90% were seen once. The chain recombines TRBV4-1 with TRBJ2-5; 9 bases agree with TRBD2. The sequence came from a man aged 45-65 years with acute or convalescent COVID-19. The material sequenced was peripheral blood. The CDR3 bases are TGCGCCAGCAGCCCCTGGGGTAGCGGGGGAACCGGGGGAGAGACCCAGTACTTC. Translated, it gives CASSPWGSGGTGGETQYF.